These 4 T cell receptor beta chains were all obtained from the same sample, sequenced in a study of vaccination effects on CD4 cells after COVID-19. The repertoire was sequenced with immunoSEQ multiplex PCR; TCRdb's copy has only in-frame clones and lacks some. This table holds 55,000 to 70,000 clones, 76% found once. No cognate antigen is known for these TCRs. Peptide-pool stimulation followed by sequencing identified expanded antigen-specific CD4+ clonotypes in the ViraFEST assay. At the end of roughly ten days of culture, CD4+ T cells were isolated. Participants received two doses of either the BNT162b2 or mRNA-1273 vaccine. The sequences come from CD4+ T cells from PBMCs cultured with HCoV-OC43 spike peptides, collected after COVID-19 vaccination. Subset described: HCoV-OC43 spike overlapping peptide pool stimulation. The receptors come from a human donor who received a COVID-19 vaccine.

CDR3 coding DNA: TGCGCCAGCGGGCACGGGGGAGGCACTGAAGCTTTCTTT. Its translation: CASGHGGGTEAFF. The chain links TRBV5-1 to TRBJ1-1, with D possibly TRBD1 on 5 matching bases. Trimming pared 7 bases from V and 4 bases from J, leaving 14 bases between. The germline V gene has CDR1 SGHRS and CDR2 YFSETQ. There are 13 residues in the CDR3.

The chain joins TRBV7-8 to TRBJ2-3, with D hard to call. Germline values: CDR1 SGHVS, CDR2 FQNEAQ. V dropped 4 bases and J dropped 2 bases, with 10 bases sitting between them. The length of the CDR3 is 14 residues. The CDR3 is CASSSSPPTDTQYF. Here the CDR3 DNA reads TGTGCCAGCAGCTCTTCTCCCCCCACAGATACGCAGTATTTT. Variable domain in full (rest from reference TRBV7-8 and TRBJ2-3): GAGVSQSPRYKVAKRGQDVALRCDPISGHVSLFWYQQALGQGPEFLTYFQNEAQLDKSGLPSDRFFAERPEGSVSTLKIQRTQQEDSAVYLCASSSSPPTDTQYFGPGTRLTVL.

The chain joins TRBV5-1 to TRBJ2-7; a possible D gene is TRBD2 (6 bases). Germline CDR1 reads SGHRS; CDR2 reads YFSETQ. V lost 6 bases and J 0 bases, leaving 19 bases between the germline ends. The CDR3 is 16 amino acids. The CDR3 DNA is TGCGCCAGCAAGGGCTGGGTTCCGACTAGCTCCTACGAGCAGTACGTC. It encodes CASKGWVPTSSYEQYV.

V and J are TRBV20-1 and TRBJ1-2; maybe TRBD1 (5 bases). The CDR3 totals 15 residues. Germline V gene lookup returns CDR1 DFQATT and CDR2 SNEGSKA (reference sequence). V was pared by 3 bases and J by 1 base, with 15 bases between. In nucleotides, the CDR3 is TGCAGTGCTAGTCCGATTCCGGGGGGTAACTATGGCTACACCTTC. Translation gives CSASPIPGGNYGYTF.